This entry features one TCR beta chain sequence. Its antigen is not known. Relative to the germline gene, one junction end is altered; a read error may explain this. Both TRBC1 and TRBC2 were covered by a beta constant-region primer of two equimolar oligonucleotides. Four rounds of PCR amplified the ligated cDNA using nested alpha and beta constant-region primers plus SP2. In TCRdb, the UMI-ligation and nested PCR reads were re-called with MiXCR into one record per CDR3 protein. The sample comprises 80,000 to 95,000 distinct CDR3 sequences, 9% of which are singletons, and 1.2% rests with the top ten. The sample originates from a study of naive and memory T cell subsets. Broader study findings: A few larger clonotypes appeared in naive repertoires, especially CD8, possibly memory cells re-expressing CD45RA. RNA-based TCR counts may shift with T cell activation and differentiation. Over 90% of naive TCR sequences appeared only once, unlike memory subsets.

The CDR3 has 12 residues. V is TRBV12-3 or TRBV12-4 and J is TRBJ2-1, with 8 bases matching TRBD1. The clonotype was recovered from a human donor in good health. Sample: naive CD8+ T cells from blood. The CDR3 DNA is TGTGCCGGCAGTGGACAGGGCGATGAGCAGTTCTTC. Its translation is CAGSGQGDEQFF.